This T cell receptor beta chain was identified during a study of long-term antiretroviral therapy in people with HIV. Study-wide results and caveats: Data on ART adherence, viral resistance or therapy changes were unavailable. Across all time points, the repertoire was dominated by clones that expanded before ART.

Germline-derived CDR1 and CDR2 are WSHSY and SAAADI. This CDR3 is 15 amino acids long. Roughly 1-10 million cryopreserved PBMC were held in samples before DNA extraction. There are a few counts of this clone. As yet, its antigen is unknown. The authors ran the immunoSEQ assay, v3.0, at survey level. Sequencing of each sample targeted about 35,000-50,000 T-cell genomes. Some clones are missing from TCRdb's copy, which holds only in-frame ones; the method was immunoSEQ multiplex PCR. The sample lists 20,000 to 25,000 clones; approximately 86% were seen once. J is TRBJ2-7 and V is TRBV10-2; D perhaps matches TRBD1 (6 bases). The sequence was collected from a man in his forties with HIV. The sequenced sample was unsorted PBMCs, obtained approximately 2.5 years after starting antiretroviral therapy. The CDR3 sequence: CAAFTDSPGGYEQYF. As DNA, the CDR3 is TGCGCAGCTTTTACGGACAGTCCCGGCGGGTACGAGCAGTACTTC.